A single sample is the source of the 10 T cell receptor beta chains below, sequenced in a study of T cells in Graves' hyperthyroidism and ophthalmopathy. RNA transcripts yielded amplified TCR beta CDR3 regions. During a first-round RT-PCR of the TCR CDR3, the HTBI primer set was used. TCRdb re-analysed the multiplex PCR reads in MiXCR, keeping a single row per CDR3 protein. The sample consists of 650,000 to 800,000 distinct CDR3 sequences, 45% of them appearing once. Sequenced: peripheral blood or thyroid tissue (not recorded which). The receptor source for this set is an adult man with Graves' disease, either hyperthyroidism or ophthalmopathy (not recorded which).

This clonotype was picked up many times. This chain joins TRBV9 and TRBJ1-5; D unresolved. Trimming left V 3 bases short and J 3 bases short, with 7 bases between. CDR3 size: 13 residues. The germline V gene has CDR1 SGDLS and CDR2 YYNGEE. The CDR3 loop reads CASSADFNQPQHF. DNA for the CDR3: TGTGCCAGCAGCGCCGATTTCAATCAGCCCCAGCATTTT.

This clonotype was seen more than once but under ten times. The V call is TRBV7-2, the J call TRBJ2-7; 14 positions agree with TRBD2. Germline trimming cut 4 bases from V and 2 bases from J; bases unmatched to any gene: 1. The germline CDR1 and CDR2 sequences are SGHTA and FQGNSA. This CDR3 spans 15 amino acids. As DNA, the CDR3 is TGTGCCAGCAGCTGGACTAGCGGGGGGACCTACGAGCAGTACTTC. Residues: CASSWTSGGTYEQYF.

The chain carries TRBV7-2 and TRBJ2-7; D unresolved. The CDR3 is made up of 12 amino acids. Germline V CDR1 and CDR2: SGHTA, FQGNSA. The V gene lost 5 bases and the J gene lost 6 bases, with 11 bases spanning the gap. CDR3 nucleotides: TGTGCCAGCAGCGCCCGCTGGGGCGAGCAGTACTTC. Protein product: CASSARWGEQYF. The whole variable domain, filled in from reference TRBV7-2 and TRBJ2-7, reads GAGVSQSPSNKVTEKGKDVELRCDPISGHTALYWYRQSLGQGLEFLIYFQGNSAPDKSGLPSDRFSAERTGGSVSTLTIQRTQQEDSAVYLCASSARWGEQYFGPGTRLTVT.

This clonotype was detected only a few times. The chain recombines TRBV7-2 with TRBJ1-6; tentative D call: TRBD1 (6 bases). This CDR3 has 15 residues. V was shortened by 5 bases and J by 4 bases, with 12 bases between the two germline ends. The V gene's germline CDR1 is SGHTA and CDR2 FQGNSA. The CDR3 sequence is CASSQQTGYNSPLHF. The CDR3 DNA follows: TGTGCCAGCAGCCAGCAGACAGGATATAATTCACCCCTCCACTTT.

Ten or more counts support this clonotype. The chain employs TRBV7-9 and TRBJ2-5; 8 bases line up with TRBD1. Germline lookup yields CDR1 SEHNR and CDR2 FQNEAQ (reference sequence). V was pared by 5 bases and J by 5 bases, with 7 bases of the junction left unmatched. This CDR3 has 14 amino acids. In nucleotides, the CDR3 is TGTGCCAGCAGCCTTCGGACAGGGCTGGAGACCCAGTACTTC. Translating gives CASSLRTGLETQYF.

This clonotype was observed a handful of times. The genes are TRBV19 and TRBJ1-4; D gene ambiguous. Trimming took off 5 bases at V and 8 bases at J, with 15 bases between the two ends. This CDR3 contains 14 residues. CDR1 is LNHDA and CDR2 is SQIVND in the germline V gene (reference sequence). This chain's CDR3 is CASSSPGSKEKLFF. The CDR3 bases are TGTGCCAGTAGTTCACCGGGGTCGAAGGAAAAACTGTTTTTT.

This CDR3 reads CASSWTGYEKLFF. The CDR3 DNA is TGTGCCAGCAGTTGGACAGGGTATGAAAAACTGTTTTTT. This chain links TRBV12-3 or TRBV12-4 with TRBJ1-4, with 8 bases identical to TRBD1. The CDR3 length is 13 residues. J lost 6 bases, V lost 4 bases, and 1 base had no gene match.

The chain combines TRBV24-1 with TRBJ1-5, with 9 nucleotides matching TRBD1. The trim removed 6 bases at V and 5 bases at J, leaving 4 bases unmatched. Germline assignment: CDR1 KGHDR and CDR2 SFDVKD. The CDR3 is 14 residues long. The CDR3 reads CATSTGQGYQPQHF. The CDR3 DNA reads as TGTGCCACCAGTACGGGACAGGGATATCAGCCCCAGCATTTT.

The chain couples TRBV2 to TRBJ1-1, with a possible D match to TRBD1 (5 bases). Trimming took 7 bases from V and 7 from J, leaving 13 bases between them. There are 12 residues in the CDR3. CDR1 is SNHLY and CDR2 is FYNNEI in the germline V gene. Here the CDR3 reads CASTPGRDEAFF. The CDR3 bases are TGTGCCAGCACTCCAGGGCGTGATGAAGCTTTCTTT.

The chain recombines TRBV7-2 with TRBJ2-2; TRBD2 aligns across 11 bases. The CDR3 loop spans 15 amino acids. In germline, CDR1 is SGHTA, CDR2 FQGNSA. V was clipped by 4 bases and J by 5 bases; unmatched bases: 3. The CDR3 region is CASSYRTSGTGELFF. For the CDR3, the DNA is TGTGCCAGCAGCTACCGGACTAGCGGGACCGGGGAGCTGTTTTTT.